This entry features one TCR beta chain sequence. The PCR used 60 Vbeta and 13 Jbeta primers. The method was immunoSEQ multiplex PCR; TCRdb's version includes in-frame clones alone and lacks a portion of them. The sample includes over 150,000 clones, over 70% of them seen just once. The sample originates from a study of cytomegalovirus exposure and HLA in healthy donors. The source material was PBMCs. The receptor was isolated from a male donor in good health and CMV-seronegative.

CDR3 residues: CASSLLTGVGQYF. The CDR3 DNA follows: TGTGCCAGCAGTTTACTCACAGGGGTCGGGCAGTACTTC. This chain joins TRBV27 and TRBJ2-7, with 7 bases aligning to TRBD1. Germline V lookup: CDR1 MNHEY, CDR2 SMNVEV (reference sequence). J was trimmed by 9 bases and V by 2 bases; bases with no gene match: 7. The CDR3 is 13 residues long.